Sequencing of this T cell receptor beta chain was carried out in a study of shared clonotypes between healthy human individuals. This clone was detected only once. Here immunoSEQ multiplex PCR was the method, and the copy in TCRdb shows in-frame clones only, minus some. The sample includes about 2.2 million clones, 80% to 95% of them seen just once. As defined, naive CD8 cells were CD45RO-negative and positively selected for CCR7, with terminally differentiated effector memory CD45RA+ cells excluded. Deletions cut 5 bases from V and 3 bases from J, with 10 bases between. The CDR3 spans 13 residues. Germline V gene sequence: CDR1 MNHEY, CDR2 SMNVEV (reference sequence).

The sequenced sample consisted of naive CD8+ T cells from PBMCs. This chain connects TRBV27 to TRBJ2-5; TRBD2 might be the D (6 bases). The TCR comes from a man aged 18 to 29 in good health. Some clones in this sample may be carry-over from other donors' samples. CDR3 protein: CASSPRGKETQYF. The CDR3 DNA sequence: TGTGCCAGCAGTCCCCGCGGGAAAGAGACCCAGTACTTC.